This T cell receptor beta chain is from a study of T cell responses to AZD1222 COVID-19 vaccine (TCRdb year 2021). Background for the entire study: AZD1222 recipients whose second dose came at about 4 weeks and those whose second dose came at about 12 weeks were combined into one group, since spike-specific TCR depth and breadth did not differ between the two schedules. Trial participants were enrolled by age into subgroups of 18-55, 56-69 and 70-plus years, and around 150, 29 and 61 TCR-sequenced participants, respectively, were included in these subgroups. TCR sequencing was performed for 230 to 250 trial participants, of whom 200 to 210 were given two doses of AZD1222 and around 25 were given two doses of MenACWY control vaccine.

The CDR3 regions of human TCRbeta chains were subjected to immunosequencing. Per the original workflow: TCRs in the repertoires were compared against a reference library of SARS-CoV-2-specific TCRs that had been generated with the MIRA antigen-specificity platform. Breadth meant the fraction of unique TCRs that were SARS-CoV-2-associated, whereas depth meant the fraction of total T cells that were SARS-CoV-2-associated. Using the MIRA data, every spike-specific TCR was mapped to the spike region that the TCR reacted to and assigned to either a CD4 or a CD8 class. Log10-transformed breadth and depth values were compared by one-way ANOVA with Sidak's multiple comparisons tests. Held by TCRdb, this immuneACCESS table contains in-frame sequences only and omits some clones. Under half of the omission traces to an unresolved V gene where checked; the cause of the rest is unknown. For V, J and clone size, that table is used; D and trimming come from the DNA. This sample is represented by some 100,000 clones; approximately 91% of them were singletons. Over 15% of the sample lies in the top ten.

This clone was recorded once. Its antigen has not been determined. One base away there is no much larger clone; base qualities are not given. The germline V gene specifies MNHEY as CDR1 and SVGAGI as CDR2. The CDR3 runs 15 residues from the cysteine to the phenylalanine. Only the CDR3 part of the read is kept: 45 bases, read in frame from the first base. Trimming leaves V shorter by 6 bases and J shorter by 7 bases, with the junction holding 6 bases beyond the gene matches. Overall results and qualifications from the work: Because no samples from the day 14 peak response were available, repertoires could be characterized only after the peak T cell response. CD4 TCRs associated with the vaccine covered the entire spike protein, and the dominant responses were in regions 160-218 and 743-854. Participants were mostly white British and included more females than males, and it was suggested by the authors that clonal diversity may have been underestimated. A significant rise in spike-specific TCR breadth and depth was observed after two AZD1222 doses relative to day 0 and relative to MenACWY recipients. Epitopes outside the regions mutated in the B.1.351 and B.1.1.7 variants were reportedly recognized by nearly half of the unique spike-specific TCRs. Conclusions about previously exposed vaccinees are limited because only 5 or 6 AZD1222 recipients were SARS-CoV-2 seropositive at baseline. In the small 56-69-year group, the increase in depth fell short of significance, most likely because of low power.

The sample's time point, from its label and the paper: baseline before first vaccination. Vaccinee samples were obtained from the UK trials COV001 and COV002, which included a single-blind randomized controlled phase 2/3 trial of AZD1222 (ChAdOx1 nCoV-19) in healthy adults. For TCRbeta chain sequencing, PBMC samples from trial participants were taken at day 0 and at day 28 after the second dose. The input for sequencing was peripheral blood, taken on day 0 of AZD1222 vaccination. The chain is made from TRBV6-5 and TRBJ2-4, and 13 bases in between align with TRBD2. This TCR was recovered from an adult in good health. The CDR3 has the sequence CASRGGLAGVNIQYF. In nucleotide form, the sequence is TGTGCCAGCAGGGGCGGACTAGCGGGAGTTAACATTCAGTACTTC.